These 32 T cell receptor beta chains originate from one sample sequenced in a study of tumor-infiltrating lymphocytes in oesophageal squamous cell carcinoma. One entry per CDR3 protein, called by TCRdb with MiXCR from the PCR reads. Seen here are more than 10,000 distinct CDR3 sequences, approximately 64% observed once, and the top ten hold 25% to 30%. The sequenced sample consisted of esophageal tumor tissue. The receptors were sampled from a female donor with esophageal squamous cell carcinoma.

In DNA form, the CDR3 reads TGTGCCAGCAGCTTAGCGGCAGGGAGCTATGGCTACACCTTC. It yields the protein CASSLAAGSYGYTF. The gene calls are TRBV7-2 and TRBJ1-2, with D possibly matching TRBD1 (5 bases). The CDR3 is 14 residues long. Germline V gene data show CDR1 as SGHTA and CDR2 as FQGNSA. V was shortened by 0 bases and J by 4 bases, with 9 bases between the two germline ends.

As regards this clonotype: One junction end does not reproduce the germline sequence, and a read error may be involved. The chain couples TRBV7-6 to TRBJ2-5; 9 bases match TRBD1. CDR3 length: 14 amino acids. CDR1 and CDR2 from the germline V gene are SGHVS and FNYEAQ. This CDR3 reads CASSPTGGGETQYF. Here the CDR3 DNA reads TGTGCTAGCAGCCCGACAGGGGGAGGAGAGACCCAGTACTTC.

J is TRBJ2-1 and V is TRBV27; 8 bases fit TRBD1. J lost 10 bases, V lost 8 bases, and 13 bases had no gene match. Per germline, CDR1 MNHEY and CDR2 SMNVEV (reference sequence). The CDR3 spans 14 residues. The CDR3 loop is CASWGQESSYEQFF. The CDR3 DNA reads TGTGCCAGCTGGGGACAGGAGAGCTCCTACGAGCAGTTCTTC.

On this clonotype: An end of the junction differs from the germline gene, which may be a read error. The chain recombines TRBV19 with TRBJ2-7; D unresolved. CDR3 size: 14 residues. Per germline, CDR1 LNHDA and CDR2 SQIVND (reference sequence). The CDR3 region is CASRFSSYNSPLHF. In DNA form, the CDR3 reads TGTGCCAGTCGTTTTAGCTCCTATAATTCACCCCTCCACTTC.

The gene calls are TRBV7-8 and TRBJ2-7, with a tentative D call TRBD1 (6 bases). The CDR3 loop spans 14 amino acids. Germline-derived CDR1 and CDR2 are SGHVS and FQNEAQ. The V gene lost 3 bases and the J gene lost 0 bases, with 9 bases spanning the gap. In DNA form, the CDR3 reads TGTGCCAGCAGCTTCGACAGGAACTCCTACGAGCAGTACTTC. It specifies CASSFDRNSYEQYF.

The chain joins TRBV12-3 or TRBV12-4 to TRBJ1-5; D not certain. This CDR3 has 13 residues. Trimming stripped 7 bases from V and 9 bases from J, with 16 bases between. The CDR3 DNA follows: TGTGCCAGCACCTTAGACCCCCGAGGGCCCCAGCATTTT. Translating it yields CASTLDPRGPQHF.

This rearrangement joins TRBV12-3 or TRBV12-4 to TRBJ2-1; 9 bases match TRBD2. This CDR3 comprises 16 residues. The junction had 6 bases not matched to a gene; V was cut back by 6 bases and J by 0 bases. The CDR3 loop is CASSRLAGDSYNEQFF. As DNA, the CDR3 is TGTGCCAGCAGCCGCTTAGCGGGAGACTCCTACAATGAGCAGTTCTTC.

V and J are TRBV28 and TRBJ2-5; 9 positions agree with TRBD1. CDR3 length equals 15 residues. With 5 bases clipped from V and 11 bases from J, the junction kept 15 bases outside the gene matches. Germline loops: CDR1 MDHEN, CDR2 SYDVKM. CDR3 in DNA: TGTGCCAGCAGTCTCTCTCGGGACAGGGTCTGTGAGCAGTACTTC. Amino acid sequence: CASSLSRDRVCEQYF. The complete variable domain, with remaining parts taken from reference TRBV28 and TRBJ2-5, reads DVKVTQSSRYLVKRTGEKVFLECVQDMDHENMFWYRQDPGLGLRLIYFSYDVKMKEKGDIPEGYSVSREKKERFSLILESASTNQTSMYLCASSLSRDRVCEQYFGPGTRLLVL.

Concerning this clonotype: One end of the junction fails to match germline, which may point to a read error. The chain links TRBV5-3 to TRBJ2-3; D unresolved. TRBV5-3 is assigned to the ORF class and has an uncertain function. The CDR3 contains 13 residues. The CDR3 region has the DNA TGTGCCAGCAGCTTGCACAACACAGATACGCAGTATTTT. It codes for CASSLHNTDTQYF.

Only one count was recorded for this clonotype. The DNA of the CDR3 is TGCGCCAGCAGCTTGGGGGGCCTCCAGTTCTTC. Translated: CASSLGGLQFF. V is TRBV5-1 and J is TRBJ2-7; TRBD1 might be the D (5 bases). The better agreement between TRBJ2-1 and the DNA end casts doubt on the J call. Germline V gene data show CDR1 as SGHRS and CDR2 as YFSETQ. The CDR3 is 11 residues long.

This clonotype was counted between two and nine times. This rearrangement joins TRBV6-1 to TRBJ2-5, with D possibly TRBD1 on 5 matching bases. V dropped 5 bases and J dropped 5 bases, with 9 bases sitting between them. Germline values: CDR1 MNHNS, CDR2 SASEGT. The CDR3 has 12 residues. This CDR3 is CASSSGWETQYF. CDR3 sequence (DNA): TGTGCCAGCAGTTCAGGGTGGGAGACCCAGTACTTC.

This clonotype counts as medium-sized. One base away lies a much larger clone, so this may be a sequencing read error. V usage is TRBV12-3 or TRBV12-4 and J usage is TRBJ2-1; no reliable D call. The J call may be incorrect, as the DNA end agrees better with TRBJ2-7. This CDR3 is 14 amino acids long. CDR3 in DNA: TGTGCCAGCAGTTACGTCAGCTCCTACAATGAGCAGTACTTC. This encodes CASSYVSSYNEQYF.

There are a few counts of this clonotype. CDR3 bases: TGCGCCAGCAGCCTAAGGACAGGGTCCTACGAGCAGTACTTC. Its translation is CASSLRTGSYEQYF. V gene TRBV4-1 combines with J gene TRBJ2-1, with TRBD1 identical over 8 bases. The last part of the DNA fits TRBJ2-7 better; the J call may be wrong. The CDR3 has 14 residues. Germline CDR1 reads MGHRA; CDR2 reads YSYEKL.

The chain is built from TRBV24-1 and TRBJ2-5; D is possibly TRBD2 (5 bases). Trimming cost V 1 base and J 1 base, with 9 bases left between them. The CDR3 length is 15 residues. The V gene's germline CDR1 is KGHDR and CDR2 SFDVKD. CDR3 coding DNA: TGTGCCACCAGTGATTTACGAGGGTCCCAAGAGACCCAGTACTTC. The encoded protein is CATSDLRGSQETQYF.

The rearrangement links TRBV7-6 to TRBJ1-1; D is undetermined. CDR1 and CDR2 (germline): SGHVS, FNYEAQ. Between the trimmed V and J ends, which lost 1 base and 2 bases, there was a span of 11 bases. This CDR3 is 15 amino acids long. The CDR3 sequence: CASSLGLGRNTEAFF. CDR3 coding DNA: TGTGCCAGCAGCTTAGGCCTTGGCAGAAACACTGAAGCTTTCTTT.

This chain connects TRBV24-1 to TRBJ1-2; D not certain. The CDR3 loop spans 11 amino acids. The V gene's germline CDR1 is KGHDR and CDR2 SFDVKD. V lost 4 bases to trimming and J lost 6 bases, with 5 bases between them. The DNA of the CDR3 is TGTGCCACCAGTGACCACAATGGCTACACCTTC. This translates into CATSDHNGYTF.

The chain uses TRBV6-8 and TRBJ1-1; 9 bases match TRBD1. Trimming at V came to 6 bases and at J to 4 bases, leaving 9 bases not matched to a gene. Germline CDR1 is MNHGY and CDR2 is SAAAGT. This CDR3 is 15 amino acids long. The CDR3 loop is CASSTGGQGVTEAFF. The DNA of the CDR3 is TGTGCCAGCAGCACTGGGGGACAGGGCGTCACTGAAGCTTTCTTT.

The rearrangement joins TRBV7-6 to TRBJ2-1; the match to TRBD2 covers 9 bases. The trim removed 1 base at V and 1 base at J, leaving 14 bases unmatched. From germline, CDR1 is SGHVS and CDR2 FNYEAQ. This CDR3 is 20 amino acids long. CDR3: CASSLVQGTSRVVSYNEQFF. CDR3 bases: TGTGCCAGCAGCTTAGTACAAGGGACTAGCAGGGTAGTGTCCTACAATGAGCAGTTCTTC. Together with reference TRBV7-6 and TRBJ2-1, the CDR3 gives the full variable domain: GAGVSQSPRYKVTKRGQDVALRCDPISGHVSLYWYRQALGQGPEFLTYFNYEAQQDKSGLPNDRFSAERPEGSISTLTIQRTEQRDSAMYRCASSLVQGTSRVVSYNEQFFGPGTRLTVL.

This clonotype was observed many times. The chain is built from TRBV10-3 and TRBJ2-7; D perhaps matches TRBD2 (6 bases). The germline CDR1 and CDR2 sequences are ENHRY and SYGVKD. The CDR3 is made up of 13 amino acids. The V end was cut by 11 bases, the J end by 8 bases, with 22 bases between. The DNA for the CDR3 is TGTGCCGCCAAAGGTGGAGGGACCTCCAAGCAGTACTTC. Translating it yields CAAKGGGTSKQYF.

The chain is built from TRBV6-1 and TRBJ1-2; tentative D call: TRBD1 (5 bases). The ends were cut back, 0 bases at V and 7 bases at J, with 12 bases in the middle. Per the germline V gene, CDR1 is MNHNS and CDR2 is SASEGT. The CDR3 runs 14 residues. CDR3 protein: CASSEAWGTRGYTF. In nucleotides, the CDR3 is TGTGCCAGCAGTGAAGCGTGGGGGACGCGTGGCTACACCTTC.

The J gene is TRBJ2-5, the V gene TRBV6-1; 8 bases are shared with TRBD2. This CDR3 has 15 amino acids. Germline CDR1 reads MNHNS; CDR2 reads SASEGT. The V gene end was trimmed by 2 bases and the J gene end by 2 bases; junction bases not matched to a gene: 4. CDR3 bases: TGTGCCAGCAGTGAATTGCGACTAGCGCAAGAGACCCAGTACTTC. Protein sequence: CASSELRLAQETQYF.

About this clonotype: This CDR3 is missing its conserved last phenylalanine or tryptophan, likely due to a read error. The DNA is omitted, as the CDR3 cannot be located on it reliably, and the CDR3 follows TCRdb's listing. This chain joins TRBV5-3 and TRBJ2-7; the table's D call TRBD1 went unverified against the DNA. TRBV5-3 is marked as an open reading frame, function uncertain. A total of 17 residues make up the CDR3, ends included. CDR3: CASSTDRGYRETQYFGA.

This clonotype was picked up a small number of times. The missing conserved phenylalanine or tryptophan at the end of this CDR3 makes a read error likely. The DNA is left out, because the CDR3 cannot be placed on it with certainty; the CDR3 is given as TCRdb lists it. The chain uses TRBV6-6 and TRBJ2-1; the D call in the table, TRBD1, was not verified against the DNA. Germline V gives CDR1 MNHNY, CDR2 SVGAGI (reference sequence). The CDR3 contains 17 residues when both ends are counted. The CDR3 here is CASSYGGTGGSGYTFGS.

This clonotype was observed a few times. This chain links TRBV4-2 with TRBJ1-2, with 7 bases aligning to TRBD1. Trimming at V came to 5 bases and at J to 6 bases, leaving 3 bases not matched to a gene. Germline V gene data show CDR1 as LGHNA and CDR2 as YNFKEQ. This CDR3 is 12 amino acids long. CDR3 nucleotide sequence: TGTGCCAGCAGCGACAGGGACAATGGCTACACCTTC. Amino acids: CASSDRDNGYTF.

This clonotype was counted many times. The chain is built from TRBV7-9 and TRBJ2-5, with D possibly matching TRBD1 (6 bases). Germline loops: CDR1 SEHNR, CDR2 FQNEAQ (reference sequence). Trimming took 0 bases from V and 2 from J, leaving 16 bases between them. This CDR3 comprises 17 residues. The CDR3: CASSLATGRYGQETQYF. The DNA of the CDR3 is TGTGCCAGCAGCTTAGCGACAGGTCGTTATGGGCAAGAGACCCAGTACTTC. Supplemented by reference TRBV7-9 and TRBJ2-5, the full variable domain reads DTGVSQNPRHKITKRGQNVTFRCDPISEHNRLYWYRQTLGQGPEFLTYFQNEAQLEKSRLLSDRFSAERPKGSFSTLEIQRTEQGDSAMYLCASSLATGRYGQETQYFGPGTRLLVL.

The rearrangement joins TRBV12-3 or TRBV12-4 to TRBJ2-5; 8 bases line up with TRBD2. The J call may be incorrect, as the DNA end agrees better with TRBJ2-7. This CDR3 has 15 amino acids. The CDR3 reads CASSLVQGLGYEQYF. DNA of the CDR3: TGTGCCAGCAGTTTAGTACAGGGACTAGGGTACGAGCAGTACTTC.

This sequence joins TRBV7-9 and TRBJ2-5; 8 bases align to TRBD2. The J call may be faulty, since TRBJ2-1 better matches the DNA end. In germline, CDR1 is SEHNR, CDR2 FQNEAQ (reference sequence). The CDR3 spans 16 residues. CDR3 sequence reads: CASSWPGLETYNEQFF. CDR3 in DNA: TGTGCCAGCAGCTGGCCGGGACTAGAGACATACAATGAGCAGTTCTTC.

This clonotype was recorded a few times. This rearrangement joins TRBV7-3 to TRBJ2-7; 8 bases are shared with TRBD2. The J call may be faulty, since TRBJ2-5 better matches the DNA end. This CDR3 has 14 amino acids. From germline, CDR1 is SGHTA and CDR2 FQGTGA. As DNA, the CDR3 is TGTGCCAGCAGCCCTCAAGCGGGAGAGGAGACCCAGTACTTC. Protein sequence: CASSPQAGEETQYF.

J is TRBJ1-3 and V is TRBV7-6; D is undetermined. The V and J ends lost 2 bases and 2 bases respectively, with 7 bases between them. The CDR3 sequence is 14 residues long. The germline gives CDR1 SGHVS, CDR2 FNYEAQ. This CDR3 reads CASSLSTTGNTIYF. The CDR3 DNA is TGTGCCAGCAGCTTATCTACGACTGGAAACACCATATATTTT. The complete variable domain, with remaining parts taken from reference TRBV7-6 and TRBJ1-3, reads GAGVSQSPRYKVTKRGQDVALRCDPISGHVSLYWYRQALGQGPEFLTYFNYEAQQDKSGLPNDRFSAERPEGSISTLTIQRTEQRDSAMYRCASSLSTTGNTIYFGEGSWLTVV.

The chain employs TRBV12-3 or TRBV12-4 and TRBJ1-1; tentatively, D is TRBD1 (5 bases). The CDR3 is 12 residues long. Between the trimmed V and J ends, which lost 6 bases and 3 bases, there was a span of 8 bases. CDR3: CASRGTYTEAFF. The CDR3 DNA sequence: TGTGCCAGCAGAGGGACCTACACTGAAGCTTTCTTT.

The J gene is TRBJ1-6, the V gene TRBV18, with 9 positions matching TRBD1. The V and J ends lost 6 bases and 0 bases, in that order; junction bases with no gene match: 6. Per the germline V gene, CDR1 is KGHSH and CDR2 is LQKENI. The CDR3 totals 17 residues. The CDR3 nucleotides read TGTGCCAGCTCCCCAGGGACAGGGAGCTCCTATAATTCACCCCTCCACTTT. Its protein product is CASSPGTGSSYNSPLHF. Looking up the rest from reference TRBV18 and TRBJ1-6 gives the full variable domain: NAGVMQNPRHLVRRRGQEARLRCSPMKGHSHVYWYRQLPEEGLKFMVYLQKENIIDESGMPKERFSAEFPKEGPSILRIQQVVRGDSAAYFCASSPGTGSSYNSPLHFGNGTRLTVT.

This chain uses TRBV11-1 with TRBJ2-7; D call uncertain. Per the germline V gene, CDR1 is SGHAT and CDR2 is FQDESV (reference sequence). Trimming shortened V by 2 bases and J by 0 bases, and 14 bases separated the two germline ends. The CDR3 loop spans 16 amino acids. The CDR3 coding sequence is TGTGCCAGCAGCTTAAGCATTAATCCCTCCTCCTACGAGCAGTACTTC. Protein: CASSLSINPSSYEQYF. Full variable domain (remainder filled in from reference TRBV11-1 and TRBJ2-7): EAEVAQSPRYKITEKSQAVAFWCDPISGHATLYWYRQILGQGPELLVQFQDESVVDDSQLPKDRFSAERLKGVDSTLKIQPAELGDSAMYLCASSLSINPSSYEQYFGPGTRLTVT.